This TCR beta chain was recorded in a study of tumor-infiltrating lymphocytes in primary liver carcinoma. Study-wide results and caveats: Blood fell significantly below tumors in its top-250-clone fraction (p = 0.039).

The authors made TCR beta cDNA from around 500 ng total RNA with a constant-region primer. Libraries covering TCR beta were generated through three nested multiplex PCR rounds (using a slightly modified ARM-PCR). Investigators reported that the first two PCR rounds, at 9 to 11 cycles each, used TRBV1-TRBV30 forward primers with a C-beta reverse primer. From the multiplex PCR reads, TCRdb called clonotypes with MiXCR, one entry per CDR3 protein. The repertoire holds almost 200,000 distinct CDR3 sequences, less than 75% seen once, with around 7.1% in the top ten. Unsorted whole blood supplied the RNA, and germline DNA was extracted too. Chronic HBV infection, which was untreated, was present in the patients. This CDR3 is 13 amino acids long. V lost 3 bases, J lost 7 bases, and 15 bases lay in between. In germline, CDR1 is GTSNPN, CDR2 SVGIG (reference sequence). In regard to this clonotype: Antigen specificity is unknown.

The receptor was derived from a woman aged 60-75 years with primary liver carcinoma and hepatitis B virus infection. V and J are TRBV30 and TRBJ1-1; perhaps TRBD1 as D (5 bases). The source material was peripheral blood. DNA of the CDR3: TGTGCCTGGAGCCTCTTCGAGGGGAATGAAGCTTTCTTT. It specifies CAWSLFEGNEAFF.